This T cell receptor (beta chain) is from a study of cytomegalovirus exposure and HLA in healthy donors. At the time of sampling, donors were nominally healthy, though unrecorded immune exposures were likely. CDR3 length: 14 amino acids. The trim removed 6 bases at V and 3 bases at J, leaving 5 bases unmatched. Looked up from germline, CDR1 is MDHEN and CDR2 is SYDVKM. The study ran its PCR with 60 Vbeta and 13 Jbeta primers. Here immunoSEQ multiplex PCR was the method, and the copy in TCRdb shows in-frame clones only, minus some. The sample's table shows 120,000 to 150,000 clones. Sequenced sample: PBMCs. The sequence came from a man aged 35-49 years in good health and CMV-seronegative. This chain connects TRBV28 to TRBJ1-5; the match to TRBD1 covers 7 bases. The CDR3 is CASRADRDNQPQHF. DNA of the CDR3: TGTGCCAGCAGAGCAGACAGGGACAATCAGCCCCAGCATTTT.